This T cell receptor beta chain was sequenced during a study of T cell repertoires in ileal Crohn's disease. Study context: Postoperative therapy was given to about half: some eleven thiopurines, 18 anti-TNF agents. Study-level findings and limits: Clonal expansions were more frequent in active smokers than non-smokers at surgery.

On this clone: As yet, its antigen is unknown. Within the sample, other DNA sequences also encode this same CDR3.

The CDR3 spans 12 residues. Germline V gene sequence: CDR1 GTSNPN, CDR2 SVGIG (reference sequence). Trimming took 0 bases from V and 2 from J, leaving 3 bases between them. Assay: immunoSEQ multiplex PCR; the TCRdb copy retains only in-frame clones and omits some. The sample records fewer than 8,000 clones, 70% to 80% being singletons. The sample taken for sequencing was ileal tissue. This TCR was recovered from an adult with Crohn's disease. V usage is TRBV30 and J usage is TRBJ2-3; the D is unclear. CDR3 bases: TGTGCCTGGAGTGTCCTCACAGATACGCAGTATTTT. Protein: CAWSVLTDTQYF.